The T cell receptor beta chain described here comes from a study of shared T cell receptors in the human thymus. Trimming at V came to 1 base and at J to 0 bases, leaving 9 bases not matched to a gene. Germline loops: CDR1 MNHNS, CDR2 SASEGT. The length of the CDR3 is 18 residues. Sequenced by immunoSEQ multiplex PCR; TCRdb stores in-frame clones only, minus some. The sample has some 760,000 clones, roughly 88% seen once. These data also featured in a second study, about human thymus T cells.

The chain couples TRBV6-1 to TRBJ2-4; 7 nucleotides agree with TRBD1. The receptor's source is a girl in the first two years of life with a congenital heart defect. The material sequenced was thymocytes. The CDR3 reads CASSEGQRGGQAKNIQYF. The CDR3 nucleotides read TGTGCCAGCAGTGAAGGACAGAGAGGGGGCCAAGCCAAAAACATTCAGTACTTC.